These 25 T cell receptor beta chains came from one sample sequenced in a study of cytomegalovirus exposure and HLA in healthy donors. 60 Vbeta and 13 Jbeta primers were used in PCR. Clones were read by immunoSEQ multiplex PCR, and TCRdb kept only the in-frame ones, dropping some. Among roughly 160,000 clones listed, around 73% were seen once. The sequenced sample consisted of PBMCs. These receptors all stem from a woman aged 18-29 years in good health and CMV-seropositive.

This chain connects TRBV18 to TRBJ2-1; D perhaps matches TRBD1 (6 bases). Trimming took off 0 bases at V and 6 bases at J, with 15 bases between the two ends. Germline CDR1 reads KGHSH; CDR2 reads LQKENI. There are 16 residues in the CDR3. The CDR3 region is CASSPPGRGVSNEQFF. The CDR3 DNA reads TGTGCCAGCTCACCACCCGGCAGGGGAGTAAGCAATGAGCAGTTCTTC. The variable domain in full, completed from reference TRBV18 and TRBJ2-1, reads NAGVMQNPRHLVRRRGQEARLRCSPMKGHSHVYWYRQLPEEGLKFMVYLQKENIIDESGMPKERFSAEFPKEGPSILRIQQVVRGDSAAYFCASSPPGRGVSNEQFFGPGTRLTVL.

The chain joins TRBV5-4 to TRBJ2-3; possibly TRBD2 for D (7 bases). Per the germline V gene, CDR1 is SGHNT and CDR2 is YYREEE (reference sequence). Trimming removed 7 bases from V and 0 bases from J, with 15 bases in between. The CDR3 is made up of 15 amino acids. The CDR3, as DNA: TGTGCCAGCCGAGGGGGGGGCTTTAGCACAGATACGCAGTATTTT. Translating it yields CASRGGGFSTDTQYF.

The chain links TRBV19 to TRBJ1-1, with no clear D. The CDR3 has 13 residues. The V and J ends lost 8 bases and 1 base respectively, with 11 bases between them. Per the germline V gene, CDR1 is LNHDA and CDR2 is SQIVND (reference sequence). The CDR3 DNA reads as TGTGCCAGTTCTTTGCAGGAGAACACTGAAGCTTTCTTT. The encoded protein is CASSLQENTEAFF.

This chain connects TRBV5-5 to TRBJ1-5, with 11 positions matching TRBD1. V dropped 0 bases and J dropped 0; count of bases not matched to a gene: 11. CDR1 and CDR2 from the germline V gene are SGHKS and YYEKEE (reference sequence). CDR3 length: 20 amino acids. CDR3 sequence: CASSLAPPGQGADSNQPQHF. CDR3 DNA: TGTGCCAGCAGCTTGGCCCCCCCCGGACAGGGGGCCGATAGCAATCAGCCCCAGCATTTT.

This clone was detected a few times. This chain connects TRBV6-6 to TRBJ2-7, with 7 positions matching TRBD2. The V gene end was trimmed by 8 bases and the J gene end by 6 bases; junction bases not matched to a gene: 16. The CDR3 covers 15 residues. Germline V gene sequence: CDR1 MNHNY, CDR2 SVGAGI (reference sequence). This CDR3 reads CASRLQWAGDGEQYF. The CDR3 DNA sequence: TGTGCCAGCCGATTACAGTGGGCGGGGGATGGCGAGCAGTACTTC.

This chain joins TRBV19 and TRBJ2-1; D possibly corresponds to TRBD2 (5 bases). Germline V gene sequence: CDR1 LNHDA, CDR2 SQIVND (reference sequence). With 5 bases removed from V and 2 bases from J, the gap between germline ends came to 16 bases. This CDR3 has 16 amino acids. In DNA form, the CDR3 reads TGTGCCAGTAGTCCCCTCCCGGGGTACACCTACAATGAGCAGTTCTTC. Encoded protein: CASSPLPGYTYNEQFF.

The gene calls are TRBV7-3 and TRBJ2-2; D gene unclear. CDR3 size: 12 residues. Germline V lookup: CDR1 SGHTA, CDR2 FQGTGA. V was clipped by 5 bases and J by 5 bases, with 6 bases between them. The DNA for the CDR3 is TGTGCCAGCAGCCCACGGACCGGGGAGCTGTTTTTT. It encodes CASSPRTGELFF.

The chain is built from TRBV5-6 and TRBJ2-4, with 8 bases identical to TRBD1. The ends lost 0 bases at V and 7 bases at J; junction bases unmatched: 6. Germline V gives CDR1 SGHDT, CDR2 YYEEEE. This CDR3 comprises 15 residues. The DNA for the CDR3 is TGTGCCAGCAGCTTGGCGGCAGGGGGCTGGAACATTCAGTACTTC. Protein sequence: CASSLAAGGWNIQYF.

This CDR3 reads CASSGTSIATGELFF. For the CDR3, the DNA is TGCGCCAGCAGCGGCACCTCCATTGCCACCGGGGAGCTGTTTTTT. The rearrangement joins TRBV5-1 to TRBJ2-2; D is undetermined. Per the germline V gene, CDR1 is SGHRS and CDR2 is YFSETQ. V was clipped by 4 bases and J by 4 bases, with 14 bases between them. The length of the CDR3 is 15 residues.

The chain carries TRBV30 and TRBJ1-3; D is ambiguous. Germline V gene sequence: CDR1 GTSNPN, CDR2 SVGIG (reference sequence). This CDR3 contains 13 residues. Trimming removed 7 bases from V and 4 bases from J, with 14 bases in between. CDR3 in amino acids: CASMGQRGNTIYF. The CDR3 DNA reads TGTGCCTCTATGGGCCAGCGGGGAAACACCATATATTTT.

The V call is TRBV6-5, the J call TRBJ2-7; weak D call: TRBD2 (5 bases). The CDR3 extends over 14 amino acids. The V and J ends lost 5 bases and 6 bases respectively, with 17 bases between them. CDR1 is MNHEY, CDR2 SVGAGI, per germline. The CDR3 region is CASSAPEGGGEQYF. The CDR3 region has the DNA TGTGCCAGCAGTGCGCCAGAAGGCGGAGGCGAGCAGTACTTC.

The rearrangement links TRBV4-2 to TRBJ2-4; 10 bases line up with TRBD2. V lost 0 bases, J lost 7 bases, and 9 bases stayed unmatched. The CDR3 covers 17 residues. Germline CDR1 and CDR2: LGHNA and YNFKEQ. Here the CDR3 reads CASSQEGGLAGDNIQYF. The CDR3, as DNA: TGTGCCAGCAGCCAAGAAGGTGGGCTAGCGGGGGATAACATTCAGTACTTC.

This clone came up a few times. The chain recombines TRBV11-2 with TRBJ2-7, with no clear D. CDR1 is SGHAT, CDR2 FQNNGV, per germline. CDR3 length: 12 residues. V gave up 3 bases and J gave up 7 bases, with 10 bases separating them. CDR3 nucleotide sequence: TGTGCCAGCAGCTTGGGCGAAGGTGAGCAGTACTTC. It specifies CASSLGEGEQYF.

This chain joins TRBV25-1 and TRBJ2-7, with TRBD1 identical over 11 bases. This CDR3 region has 18 residues. Looked up from germline, CDR1 is MGHDK and CDR2 is SYGVNS. V lost 5 bases, J lost 5 bases, and 17 bases stayed unmatched. Here the CDR3 DNA reads TGTGCCAGCAGTCCACTCCCGGGACAGGGGGGGGCTTCGAACGAGCAGTACTTC. Its protein product is CASSPLPGQGGASNEQYF.

The chain couples TRBV27 to TRBJ1-2, with no clear D. V lost 1 base, J lost 8 bases, and 14 bases lay in between. Per the germline V gene, CDR1 is MNHEY and CDR2 is SMNVEV (reference sequence). The CDR3 totals 14 residues. The CDR3 region is CASSLWGDEGGYTF. The CDR3 nucleotides read TGTGCCAGCAGTTTATGGGGAGATGAGGGAGGCTACACCTTC.

The gene calls are TRBV9 and TRBJ1-1; 9 bases agree with TRBD1. This CDR3 comprises 14 residues. CDR1 and CDR2 (germline): SGDLS, YYNGEE. V shed 4 bases and J 10 bases; nucleotides not matched to a gene: 11. The CDR3 nucleotides are TGTGCCAGCAGCCCCGGCACAGGGGGCGCCGGAGCTTTCTTT. Its translation: CASSPGTGGAGAFF.

In its sample, this clone was seen a few times. The V call is TRBV19, the J call TRBJ1-2; 10 bases match TRBD1. Germline V gives CDR1 LNHDA, CDR2 SQIVND (reference sequence). The CDR3 totals 18 residues. Trimming cost V 3 bases and J 3 bases; bases outside gene matches: 13. The CDR3 nucleotides read TGTGCCAGTAGTATCATAGGACAGGGGGTCGGGAAGGACTATGGCTACACCTTC. Translating it yields CASSIIGQGVGKDYGYTF.

This clone was seen more than once but under ten times. This sequence joins TRBV25-1 and TRBJ2-1; 8 bases are a match to TRBD2. Per germline, CDR1 MGHDK and CDR2 SYGVNS. CDR3 size: 14 residues. Losses at the gene ends were 4 bases for V and 10 bases for J; bases not matched to a gene: 9. CDR3 in amino acids: CASSGSGGLTEQFF. The CDR3 region has the DNA TGTGCCAGCAGTGGCAGCGGGGGCCTTACCGAGCAGTTCTTC.

The J gene is TRBJ2-7, the V gene TRBV7-8, with 7 bases that match TRBD2. Germline lookup yields CDR1 SGHVS and CDR2 FQNEAQ. The CDR3 has 14 amino acids. The junction had 8 bases not matched to a gene; V was cut back by 5 bases and J by 4 bases. DNA for the CDR3: TGTGCCAGCAGCCACCGGGAGGTGGATTACGAGCAGTACTTC. Its protein is CASSHREVDYEQYF.

DNA of the CDR3: TGTGCCAGCAGCCAATTGGACAGTCGGAGCAATCAGCCCCAGCATTTT. This sequence encodes CASSQLDSRSNQPQHF. The V call is TRBV7-9, the J call TRBJ1-5, with D perhaps matching TRBD1 (6 bases). The V end was cut by 5 bases, the J end by 1 base, with 15 bases between. Looked up from germline, CDR1 is SEHNR and CDR2 is FQNEAQ (reference sequence). The CDR3 covers 16 residues.

In its sample, this clone was seen once. V and J are TRBV2 and TRBJ2-7, with 7 bases lining up with TRBD2. The junction had 5 bases not matched to a gene; V was cut back by 4 bases and J by 2 bases. The germline CDR1 and CDR2 sequences are SNHLY and FYNNEI. The CDR3 runs to 14 residues. For the CDR3, the DNA is TGTGCCAGCAGTGTAAGGGCGGGGGCCTACGAGCAGTACTTC. Protein sequence: CASSVRAGAYEQYF.

The chain recombines TRBV10-2 with TRBJ2-4, with D possibly TRBD1 on 6 matching bases. The V and J ends lost 5 bases and 0 bases respectively, with 17 bases between them. The germline gives CDR1 WSHSY, CDR2 SAAADI. The CDR3 length is 17 residues. The CDR3 reads CASSQAGTTLAKNIQYF. The DNA of the CDR3 is TGCGCCAGCAGTCAAGCCGGGACAACCCTAGCCAAAAACATTCAGTACTTC.

The rearrangement uses TRBV18 and TRBJ1-2, with 7 bases fitting TRBD1. Looked up from germline, CDR1 is KGHSH and CDR2 is LQKENI. The ends lost 3 bases at V and 0 bases at J; junction bases unmatched: 7. CDR3 length: 16 residues. In nucleotides, the CDR3 is TGTGCCAGCTCACCGCCTAACAGGGGCACTAACTATGGCTACACCTTC. This codes for CASSPPNRGTNYGYTF.

The chain is built from TRBV4-1 and TRBJ2-5; 9 nucleotides align to TRBD1. CDR1 is MGHRA and CDR2 is YSYEKL in the germline V gene. Trimming cost V 3 bases and J 0 bases; bases outside gene matches: 8. The CDR3 sequence is 17 residues long. The CDR3 nucleotides read TGCGCCAGCAGCCACACACCGGGACAGGGCCACCAAGAGACCCAGTACTTC. Amino acid sequence: CASSHTPGQGHQETQYF.

In its sample, this clone was seen a few times. The chain combines TRBV5-5 with TRBJ2-3; D is unresolved. The length of the CDR3 is 15 residues. V shed 0 bases and J shed 0 bases, with 8 bases lying between them. Germline V gene data show CDR1 as SGHKS and CDR2 as YYEKEE (reference sequence). In nucleotides, the CDR3 is TGTGCCAGCAGCTTGGTTGGCAGGAGCACAGATACGCAGTATTTT. Translation: CASSLVGRSTDTQYF.